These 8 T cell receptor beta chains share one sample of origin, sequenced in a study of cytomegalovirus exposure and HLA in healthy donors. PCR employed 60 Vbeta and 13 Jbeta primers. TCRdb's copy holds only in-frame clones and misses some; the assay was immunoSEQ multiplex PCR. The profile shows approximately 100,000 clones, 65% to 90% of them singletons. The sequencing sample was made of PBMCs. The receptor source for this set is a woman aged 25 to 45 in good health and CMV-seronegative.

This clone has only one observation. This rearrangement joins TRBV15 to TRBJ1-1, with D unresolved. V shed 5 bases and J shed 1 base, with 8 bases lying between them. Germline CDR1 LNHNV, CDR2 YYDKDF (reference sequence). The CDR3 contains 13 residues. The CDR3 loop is CATSAFSNTEAFF. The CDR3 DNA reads TGTGCCACCAGCGCGTTCTCGAACACTGAAGCTTTCTTT.

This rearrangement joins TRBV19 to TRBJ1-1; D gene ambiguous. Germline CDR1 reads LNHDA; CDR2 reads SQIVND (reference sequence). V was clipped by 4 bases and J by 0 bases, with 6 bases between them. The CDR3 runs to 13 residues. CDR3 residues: CASSSGLNTEAFF. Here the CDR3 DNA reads TGTGCCAGTAGTAGCGGATTGAACACTGAAGCTTTCTTT.

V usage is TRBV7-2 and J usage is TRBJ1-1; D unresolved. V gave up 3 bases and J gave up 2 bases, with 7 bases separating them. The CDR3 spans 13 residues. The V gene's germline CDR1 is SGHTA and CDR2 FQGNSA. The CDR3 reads CASSFHGNTEAFF. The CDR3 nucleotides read TGTGCCAGCAGCTTTCACGGTAACACTGAAGCTTTCTTT.

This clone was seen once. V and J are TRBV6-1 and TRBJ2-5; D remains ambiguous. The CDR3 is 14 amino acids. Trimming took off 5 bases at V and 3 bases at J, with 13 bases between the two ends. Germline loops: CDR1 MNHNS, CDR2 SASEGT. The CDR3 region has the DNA TGTGCCAGCAGTAAATATGGGCAGGAAGAGACCCAGTACTTC. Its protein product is CASSKYGQEETQYF.

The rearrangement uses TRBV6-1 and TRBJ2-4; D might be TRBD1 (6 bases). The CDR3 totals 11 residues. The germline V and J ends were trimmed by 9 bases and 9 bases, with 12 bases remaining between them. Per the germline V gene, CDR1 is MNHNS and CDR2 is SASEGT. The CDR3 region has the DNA TGTGCCAGTCCTGGACAGCTCATTCAGTACTTC. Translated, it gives CASPGQLIQYF.

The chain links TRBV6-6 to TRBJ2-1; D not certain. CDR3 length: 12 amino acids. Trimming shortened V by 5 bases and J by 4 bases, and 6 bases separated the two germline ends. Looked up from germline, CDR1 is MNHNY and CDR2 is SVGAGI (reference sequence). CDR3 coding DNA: TGTGCCAGCAGTCTTAGTTACAATGAGCAGTTCTTC. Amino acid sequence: CASSLSYNEQFF.

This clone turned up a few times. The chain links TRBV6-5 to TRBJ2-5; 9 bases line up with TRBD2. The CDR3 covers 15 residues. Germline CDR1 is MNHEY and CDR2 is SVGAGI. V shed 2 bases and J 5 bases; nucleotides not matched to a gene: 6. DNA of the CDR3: TGTGCCAGCAGTTACGAGGGTAGCGGGAGTGAGACCCAGTACTTC. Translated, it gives CASSYEGSGSETQYF.

Here the CDR3 reads CASSPGRGSGNTIYF. In DNA, the CDR3 is TGCGCCAGCAGCCCCGGACGGGGCTCTGGAAACACCATATATTTT. The rearrangement joins TRBV5-1 to TRBJ1-3; no clear D. Trimming took off 4 bases at V and 0 bases at J, with 11 bases between the two ends. Looked up from germline, CDR1 is SGHRS and CDR2 is YFSETQ. CDR3 length equals 15 residues.